A selection of T cell receptor beta chains follows, all from one sample in a study of blood T cell repertoires in COVID-19. Assay: immunoSEQ multiplex PCR; the TCRdb copy retains only in-frame clones and omits some. This table has approximately 190,000 clones, 84% appearing once. The source material was peripheral blood. All receptors come from a man aged 25-40 years with active or convalescent COVID-19. The CDR3 runs from the conserved cysteine through the conserved F or W. Each record gives: J gene, V gene, D gene, clone size, CDR3 DNA, CDR3 protein. D genes are given only for firm matches. Rows give clone size only sometimes, using once, few, many, or a class for an expanded clone.

>TRBJ1-3|TRBV9|TRBD1|NA
TGTGCCAGCAGCCCTAGGACAGGGGGCATCTCTGGAAACACCATATATTTT
CASSPRTGGISGNTIYF
>TRBJ1-2|TRBV6-6|TRBD1|once
TGTGCCAGCAGTTCCAGGGGGGAAGCTAACTATGGCTACACCTTC
CASSSRGEANYGYTF
>TRBJ2-2|TRBV27|NA|NA
TGTGCCAGCAGTTTAGTTGCGGGCGCGAACACCGGGGAGCTGTTTTTT
CASSLVAGANTGELFF
>TRBJ2-7|TRBV27|NA|NA
TGTGCCAGCAGTTTTGGCACTACCTACGAGCAGTACTTC
CASSFGTTYEQYF
>TRBJ1-1|TRBV6-5|NA|NA
TGTGCCAGCAGTTACTCGAGAAGGGGTGCTACTGAAGCTTTCTTT
CASSYSRRGATEAFF
>TRBJ2-7|TRBV19|TRBD2|NA
TGTGCCAGTAGTTTAAAGCTAGCGGGAAGAAACGAGCAGTACTTC
CASSLKLAGRNEQYF
>TRBJ2-1|TRBV10-1|TRBD2|NA
TGCGCCAGCAGTGAGGAACCCCGCGGGAGCTCCTACAATGAGCAGTTCTTC
CASSEEPRGSSYNEQFF
>TRBJ1-1|TRBV4-3|TRBD1|once
TGCGCCAGCAGCCCCGGACAGGCCTTGAACACTGAAGCTTTCTTT
CASSPGQALNTEAFF
>TRBJ2-7|TRBV4-1|NA|NA
TGCGCCAGCAGCCAATTCAGCCTAGGGATAGCGGCAACCTACGAGCAGTACTTC
CASSQFSLGIAATYEQYF
>TRBJ1-2|TRBV6-5|NA|NA
TGTGCCAGTCATGGGGAGGTAGCTTATGGCTACACCTTC
CASHGEVAYGYTF
>TRBJ2-7|TRBV6-5|NA|once
TGTGCCCTCGGGGAACTGACTGGTGAGCAGTACTTC
CALGELTGEQYF
>TRBJ2-2|TRBV10-1|TRBD1|NA
TGCGCCAGCAGCCTTTCACCGGGACAGGGGATTCCCGGGGAGCTGTTTTTT
CASSLSPGQGIPGELFF
>TRBJ1-2|TRBV24-1|TRBD1|NA
TGTGCCACCAGTGACTCTCTCGGGACAGGGTCGGGCTACACCTTC
CATSDSLGTGSGYTF
>TRBJ1-2|TRBV16|TRBD1|NA
TGTGCCAGCAGCCAAGGACAGGGGCTTAGCGGAGAGAGTGGCTACACCTTC
CASSQGQGLSGESGYTF
>TRBJ1-1|TRBV4-2|NA|NA
TGTGCCAGCAGCCAATCACTGACAGCGAACACTGAAGCTTTCTTT
CASSQSLTANTEAFF
>TRBJ1-4|TRBV24-1|TRBD1|NA
TGTGCCACGGGGGACAGCTTTAATGAAAAACTGTTTTTT
CATGDSFNEKLFF
>TRBJ2-7|TRBV7-2|NA|NA
TGTGCCAGCAGCTCCAAGGGGGTGGCGGAGGAGACCCGAGGGCAGTACTTC
CASSSKGVAEETRGQYF
>TRBJ1-4|TRBV2|TRBD1|NA
TGTGCCAGCAGATTCCAGGGACAGGGAGACGAAAAACTGTTTTTT
CASRFQGQGDEKLFF
>TRBJ2-1|TRBV11-1|TRBD1|NA
TGTGCCAGCAGCTCGTGGACAGGGACCGATGAGCAGTTCTTC
CASSSWTGTDEQFF
>TRBJ1-2|TRBV5-1|NA|many
TGCGCCAGCAGCTTGTCAGGGTCCTATGGCTACACCTTC
CASSLSGSYGYTF
>TRBJ1-2|TRBV18|NA|NA
TGTGCCAGCTCACCATACAGGGCAGGGTCGGATGATGGCTACACCTTC
CASSPYRAGSDDGYTF
>TRBJ1-1|TRBV6-6|NA|NA
TGTGCCAGCAGTCAATCCACGGGGAGGGCCCCTAACACTGAAGCTTTCTTT
CASSQSTGRAPNTEAFF
>TRBJ1-6|TRBV6-5|NA|NA
TGTGCCAGCAGTCGCGGGCCCCTGGGAAATTCACCCCTCCACTTT
CASSRGPLGNSPLHF
>TRBJ2-2|TRBV5-1|NA|NA
TGCGCCAGCAGCTTGACCGGGACTCAGGACACCGGGGAGCTGTTTTTT
CASSLTGTQDTGELFF
>TRBJ2-1|TRBV27|NA|once
TGTGCCAGCAGTTTATCGCGGATCTGGCAGGGCGCGGCCCAAACCTACAATGAGCAGTTCTTC
CASSLSRIWQGAAQTYNEQFF
>TRBJ2-1|TRBV6-2/TRBV6-3|TRBD1|NA
TGTGCCAGCAGTCCACAGGGGTTTTACAATGAGCAGTTCTTC
CASSPQGFYNEQFF
>TRBJ1-1|TRBV7-9|TRBD1|NA
TGTGCCAGCAGCAAAGACAGGGACACGAACACTGAAGCTTTCTTT
CASSKDRDTNTEAFF
>TRBJ2-7|TRBV14|NA|NA
TGTGCCAGCAGCCCCCAGGGATGGATCGAGCAGTACTTC
CASSPQGWIEQYF
>TRBJ1-3|TRBV6-5|TRBD1|once
TGTGCCAGCAGTTACGGACAGGTCGGTGGAAACACCATATATTTT
CASSYGQVGGNTIYF
>TRBJ1-3|TRBV6-5|NA|NA
TGTGCCAGCTTTTCTGTATCTAGATACACCATATATTTT
CASFSVSRYTIYF
>TRBJ2-6|TRBV19|TRBD1|NA
TGTGCCAGTAGTCAACAGGGGTCTGGGGCCAACGTCCTGACTTTC
CASSQQGSGANVLTF
>TRBJ2-3|TRBV6-2/TRBV6-3|TRBD2|NA
TGTGCCAGCAGCGAGGGACTAGCTACAGATACGCAGTATTTT
CASSEGLATDTQYF
>TRBJ2-4|TRBV7-2|TRBD2|NA
TGTGCCAGCAGCTTAGCGACTAGCTCAATTATTCAGTACTTC
CASSLATSSIIQYF